The text below deals with one T cell receptor beta chain. Participants spanned ages about 18 to 90 years and resided in fewer than 30 US areas. Participants' own reports of clinical history determined their cohort assignment. CDR3 length equals 14 residues. Germline V gene lookup returns CDR1 SGHVS and CDR2 FNYEAQ. The V end lost 5 bases, the J end lost 4 bases, and 13 bases lay between the germline ends. The sample belongs to a study of blood T cell repertoires in COVID-19. Study at large: Donors in the United States, Italy and Spain gave samples during acute or convalescent COVID-19. PBMCs, B-cell-depleted T cells, or T cells were the source of the cDNA or gDNA that made up the material.

TCRdb's table, derived via immunoSEQ multiplex PCR, lists solely in-frame clones and lacks some. In the table there are 270,000 or so clones, around 89% of which are singletons. This chain uses TRBV7-6 with TRBJ2-3; D is unclear. Material: PBMCs or T cells enriched from blood (not recorded which). The origin of this receptor is a woman aged 35 to 49 with acute COVID-19. CDR3 loop: CASSPQYVADTQYF. CDR3 DNA sequence: TGTGCCAGCAGCCCTCAGTACGTGGCAGATACGCAGTATTTT.